The clone carrying this TCR beta chain is a singleton in its sample. Other DNA variants within this sample encode the same CDR3. As handled by the study authors: Estimates of nucleated cell counts were drawn from the amplification of reference gene primers. Here immunoSEQ multiplex PCR was the method, and the copy in TCRdb shows in-frame clones only, minus some. The D gene and trimming were derived from the DNA, and the V and J assignments and clone size from that table. The sample lists about 92,000 clones; 87% were seen once. This sample stems from a study of blood T cell repertoires in COVID-19. The CDR3 totals 13 residues. The germline V and J ends were trimmed by 2 bases and 5 bases, with 9 bases remaining between them. The V gene's germline CDR1 is MRHNA and CDR2 SNTAGT.

The clonotype originates from an older woman with COVID-19, enrolled during active disease. The chain joins TRBV6-4 to TRBJ1-1; D remains unclear. Sequenced material: peripheral blood. Here the CDR3 reads CASSDLTGTEAFF. For the CDR3, the DNA is TGTGCCAGCAGTGACCTGACGGGTACTGAAGCTTTCTTT.